This T cell receptor beta chain was documented in a study of CD8+ T cells in alopecia areata. Study conclusions and caveats: In lesional scalp, particularly from alopecia totalis/universalis, clonality was higher than in normal scalp.

Extraction of RNA preceded its reverse transcription into cDNA, which served as the sequencing template. The data were produced by immunoSEQ multiplex PCR, yet TCRdb's version contains in-frame clones alone and is incomplete. This sample carries 90,000 to 120,000 clones, 59% of them seen once, and the ten largest clones take 20% to 25%. V shed 1 base, J shed 8 bases, and the junction held 6 bases outside the gene matches. There are 15 residues in the CDR3. The germline CDR1 and CDR2 sequences are GTSNPN and SVGIG (reference sequence). A word on this clone: Its antigen is unidentified.

The J gene is TRBJ2-6, the V gene TRBV30; 9 bases agree with TRBD1. The sequence was collected from a human donor in good health. The material sequenced was CD8+ T cells sorted from blood. CDR3 region: CAWSGGTGKTNVLTF. The DNA of the CDR3 is TGTGCCTGGAGTGGAGGGACAGGGAAAACCAACGTCCTGACTTTC. The complete variable domain, with remaining parts taken from reference TRBV30 and TRBJ2-6, reads SQTIHQWPATLVQPVGSPLSLECTVEGTSNPNLYWYRQAAGRGLQLLFYSVGIGQISSEVPQNLSASRPQDRQFILSSKKLLLSDSGFYLCAWSGGTGKTNVLTFGAGSRLTVL.